This T cell receptor beta chain stems from a study of tumor and adjacent non-tumor tissue in lung cancer. In the study overall: There were approximately twelve adenocarcinoma, a couple of squamous cell carcinoma and 1 small cell lung cancer cases. Study-wide findings and caveats: TCR diversity was significantly greater in tumor than normal lung tissue. Higher tumor TCR diversity was associated with shorter survival.

A modified ARM-PCR protocol with three rounds of nested PCR amplified TCRbeta. TCRdb fed the multiplex PCR reads into MiXCR, producing one record per CDR3 protein. The table lists approximately 150,000 distinct CDR3 sequences, approximately 66% of them singletons. RNA was extracted from bulk tissue without any cell sorting. Newly diagnosed lung cancer patients had thoracic surgery in China, August–late 2014, without prior chemotherapy. Comment on this clonotype: As yet, its antigen is unknown.

Germline assignment: CDR1 DFQATT and CDR2 SNEGSKA (reference sequence). The CDR3 consists of 14 residues. Trimming cost V 6 bases and J 2 bases, with 14 bases left between them. Input material: lung tumor tissue. This sequence originates from a man between 60 and 75 years old with small cell lung cancer. V usage is TRBV20-1 and J usage is TRBJ1-5; D uncertain. This CDR3 is CSALSSGGNQPQHF. The CDR3 DNA reads as TGCAGTGCCCTGAGCTCCGGGGGCAATCAGCCCCAGCATTTT.